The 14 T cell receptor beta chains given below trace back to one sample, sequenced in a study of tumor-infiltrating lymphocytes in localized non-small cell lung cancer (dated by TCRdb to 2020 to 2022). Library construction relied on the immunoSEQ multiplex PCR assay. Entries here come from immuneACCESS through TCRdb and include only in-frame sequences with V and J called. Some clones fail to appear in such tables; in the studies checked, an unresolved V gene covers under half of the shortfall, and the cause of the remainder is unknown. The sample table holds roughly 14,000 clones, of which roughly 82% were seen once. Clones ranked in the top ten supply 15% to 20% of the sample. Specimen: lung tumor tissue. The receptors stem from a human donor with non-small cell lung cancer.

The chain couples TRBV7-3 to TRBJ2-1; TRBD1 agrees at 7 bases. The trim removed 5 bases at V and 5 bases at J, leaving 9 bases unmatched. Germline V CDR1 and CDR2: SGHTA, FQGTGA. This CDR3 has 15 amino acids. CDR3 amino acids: CASSPTTGNDNEQFF. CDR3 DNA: TGTGCCAGCAGCCCCACGACAGGGAACGACAATGAGCAGTTCTTC. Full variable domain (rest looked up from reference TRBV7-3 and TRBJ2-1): GAGVSQTPSNKVTEKGKYVELRCDPISGHTALYWYRQSLGQGPEFLIYFQGTGAADDSGLPNDRFFAVRPEGSVSTLKIQRTERGDSAVYLCASSPTTGNDNEQFFGPGTRLTVL.

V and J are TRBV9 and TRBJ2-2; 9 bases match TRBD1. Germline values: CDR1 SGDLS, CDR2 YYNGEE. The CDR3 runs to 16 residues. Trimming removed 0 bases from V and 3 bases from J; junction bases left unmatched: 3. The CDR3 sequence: CASSVGRQGDTGELFF. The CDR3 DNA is TGTGCCAGCAGCGTAGGACGACAGGGGGACACCGGGGAGCTGTTTTTT.

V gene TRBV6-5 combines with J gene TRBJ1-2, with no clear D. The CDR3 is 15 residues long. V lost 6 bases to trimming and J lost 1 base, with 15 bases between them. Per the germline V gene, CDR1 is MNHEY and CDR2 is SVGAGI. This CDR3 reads CASSPNKDLNYGYTF. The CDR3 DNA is TGTGCCAGCAGCCCTAACAAGGACCTTAACTATGGCTACACCTTC.

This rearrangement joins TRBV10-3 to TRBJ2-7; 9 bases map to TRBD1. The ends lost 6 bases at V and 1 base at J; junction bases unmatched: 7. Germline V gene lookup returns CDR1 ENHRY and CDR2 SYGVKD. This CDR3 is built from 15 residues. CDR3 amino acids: CAISERDRASYEQYF. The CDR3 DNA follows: TGTGCCATCAGCGAACGGGACAGGGCTTCCTACGAGCAGTACTTC.

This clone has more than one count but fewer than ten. CDR3 in amino acids: CASKDIRTYEQYF. The CDR3 DNA reads as TGTGCCAGCAAGGACATAAGGACCTACGAGCAGTACTTC. V and J are TRBV6-1 and TRBJ2-7, with a tentative D call TRBD1 (5 bases). Germline V gene lookup returns CDR1 MNHNS and CDR2 SASEGT. The ends were cut back, 7 bases at V and 2 bases at J, with 12 bases in the middle. This CDR3 comprises 13 residues.

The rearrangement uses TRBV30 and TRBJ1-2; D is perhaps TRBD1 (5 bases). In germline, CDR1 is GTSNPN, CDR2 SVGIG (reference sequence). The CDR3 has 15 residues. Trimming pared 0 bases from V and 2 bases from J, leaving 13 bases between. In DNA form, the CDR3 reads TGTGCCTGGAGTGTAGCTGGGGGGATGAACTATGGCTACACCTTC. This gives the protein CAWSVAGGMNYGYTF.

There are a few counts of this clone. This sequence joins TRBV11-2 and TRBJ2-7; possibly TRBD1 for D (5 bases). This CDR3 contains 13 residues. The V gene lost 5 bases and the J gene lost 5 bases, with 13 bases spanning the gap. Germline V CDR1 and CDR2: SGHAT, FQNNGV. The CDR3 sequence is CASSQLSRDEQYF. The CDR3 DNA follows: TGTGCCAGCAGCCAACTCTCCAGGGACGAGCAGTACTTC.

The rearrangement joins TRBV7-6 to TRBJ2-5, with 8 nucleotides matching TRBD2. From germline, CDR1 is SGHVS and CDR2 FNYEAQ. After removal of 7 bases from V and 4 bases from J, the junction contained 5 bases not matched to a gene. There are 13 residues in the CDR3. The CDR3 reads CASTPAGGETQYF. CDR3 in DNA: TGTGCCAGCACCCCGGCGGGGGGAGAGACCCAGTACTTC.

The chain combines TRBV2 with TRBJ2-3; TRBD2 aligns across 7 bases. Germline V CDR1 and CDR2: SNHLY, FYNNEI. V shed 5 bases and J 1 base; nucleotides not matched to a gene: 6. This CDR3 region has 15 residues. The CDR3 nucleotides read TGTGCCAGCAGTAGGGAGGGTATAGGCACAGATACGCAGTATTTT. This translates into CASSREGIGTDTQYF.

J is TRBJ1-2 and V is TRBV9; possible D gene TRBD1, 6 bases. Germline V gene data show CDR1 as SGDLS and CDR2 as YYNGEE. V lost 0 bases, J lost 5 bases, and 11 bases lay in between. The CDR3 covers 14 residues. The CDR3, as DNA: TGTGCCAGCAGCGTAGATTGGGGGGCATATGGCTACACCTTC. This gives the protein CASSVDWGAYGYTF.

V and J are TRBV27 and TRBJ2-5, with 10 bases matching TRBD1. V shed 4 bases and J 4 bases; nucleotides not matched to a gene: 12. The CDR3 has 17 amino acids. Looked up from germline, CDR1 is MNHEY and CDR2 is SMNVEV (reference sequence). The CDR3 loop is CASSSHTGTGVGETQYF. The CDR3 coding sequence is TGTGCCAGCAGTTCTCATACCGGGACAGGGGTGGGAGAGACCCAGTACTTC.

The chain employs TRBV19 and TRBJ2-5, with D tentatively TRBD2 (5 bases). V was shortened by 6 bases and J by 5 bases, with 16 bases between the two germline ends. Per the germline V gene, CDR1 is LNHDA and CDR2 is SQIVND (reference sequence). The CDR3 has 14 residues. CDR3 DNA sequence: TGTGCCAGTAGGCCAGGTCCTTCGGGGGAGACCCAGTACTTC. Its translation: CASRPGPSGETQYF. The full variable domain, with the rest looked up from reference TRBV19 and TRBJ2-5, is DGGITQSPKYLFRKEGQNVTLSCEQNLNHDAMYWYRQDPGQGLRLIYYSQIVNDFQKGDIAEGYSVSREKKESFPLTVTSAQKNPTAFYLCASRPGPSGETQYFGPGTRLLVL.

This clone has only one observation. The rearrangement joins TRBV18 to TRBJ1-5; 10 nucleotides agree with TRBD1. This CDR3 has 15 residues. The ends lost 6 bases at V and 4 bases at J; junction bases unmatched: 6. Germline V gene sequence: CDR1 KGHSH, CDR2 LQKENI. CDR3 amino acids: CASSSTGQGNQPQHF. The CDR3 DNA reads TGTGCCAGCTCCTCGACGGGACAGGGGAATCAGCCCCAGCATTTT. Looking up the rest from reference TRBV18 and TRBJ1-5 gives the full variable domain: NAGVMQNPRHLVRRRGQEARLRCSPMKGHSHVYWYRQLPEEGLKFMVYLQKENIIDESGMPKERFSAEFPKEGPSILRIQQVVRGDSAAYFCASSSTGQGNQPQHFGDGTRLSIL.

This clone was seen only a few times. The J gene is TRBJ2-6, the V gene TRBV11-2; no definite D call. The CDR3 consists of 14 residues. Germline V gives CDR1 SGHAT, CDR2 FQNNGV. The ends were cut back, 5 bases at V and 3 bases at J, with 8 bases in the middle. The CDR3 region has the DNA TGTGCCAGCAGCCCGATGCGTGGGGCCAACGTCCTGACTTTC. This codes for CASSPMRGANVLTF.